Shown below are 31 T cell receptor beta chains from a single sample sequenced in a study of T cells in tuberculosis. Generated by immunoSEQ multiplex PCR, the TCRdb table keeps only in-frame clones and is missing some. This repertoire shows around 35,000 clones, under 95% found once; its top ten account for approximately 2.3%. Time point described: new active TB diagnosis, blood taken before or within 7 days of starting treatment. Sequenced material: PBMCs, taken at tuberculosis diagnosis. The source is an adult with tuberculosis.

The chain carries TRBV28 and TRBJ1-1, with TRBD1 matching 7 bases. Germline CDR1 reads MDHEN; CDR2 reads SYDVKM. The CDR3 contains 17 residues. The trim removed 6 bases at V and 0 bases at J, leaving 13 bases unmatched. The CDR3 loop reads CASSSGDRVGVNTEAFF. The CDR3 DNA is TGTGCCAGCAGCTCTGGAGACAGGGTTGGGGTGAACACTGAAGCTTTCTTT. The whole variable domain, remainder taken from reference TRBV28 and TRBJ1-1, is DVKVTQSSRYLVKRTGEKVFLECVQDMDHENMFWYRQDPGLGLRLIYFSYDVKMKEKGDIPEGYSVSREKKERFSLILESASTNQTSMYLCASSSGDRVGVNTEAFFGQGTRLTVV.

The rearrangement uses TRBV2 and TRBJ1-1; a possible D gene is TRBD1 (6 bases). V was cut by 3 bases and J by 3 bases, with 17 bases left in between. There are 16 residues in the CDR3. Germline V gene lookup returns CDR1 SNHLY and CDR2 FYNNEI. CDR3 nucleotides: TGTGCCAGCAGTGATGGCAGGGGTAAGAGTGACACTGAAGCTTTCTTT. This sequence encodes CASSDGRGKSDTEAFF.

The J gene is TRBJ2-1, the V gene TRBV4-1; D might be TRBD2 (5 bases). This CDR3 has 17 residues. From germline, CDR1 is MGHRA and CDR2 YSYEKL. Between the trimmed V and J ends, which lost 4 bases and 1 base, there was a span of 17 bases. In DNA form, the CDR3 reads TGCGCCAGCAGCCCCAAGAGCCGGACTCCTTCCTACAATGAGCAGTTCTTC. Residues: CASSPKSRTPSYNEQFF.

The CDR3 protein is CAISGQISGAGNTIYF. DNA for the CDR3: TGTGCCATCAGTGGACAAATCTCAGGGGCGGGAAACACCATATATTTT. The chain joins TRBV10-3 to TRBJ1-3; TRBD1 is a possible D gene (6 bases). The CDR3 consists of 16 residues. V dropped 4 bases and J dropped 4 bases, with 17 bases sitting between them. Germline CDR1 ENHRY, CDR2 SYGVKD.

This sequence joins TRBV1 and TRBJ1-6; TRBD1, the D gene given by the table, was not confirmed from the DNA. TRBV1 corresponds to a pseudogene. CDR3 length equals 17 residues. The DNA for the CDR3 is TGCACCAGCAGCCAACGTCGGAGTGCGACAGAAGATTCACCCCTCCACTTT. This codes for CTSSQRRSATEDSPLHF.

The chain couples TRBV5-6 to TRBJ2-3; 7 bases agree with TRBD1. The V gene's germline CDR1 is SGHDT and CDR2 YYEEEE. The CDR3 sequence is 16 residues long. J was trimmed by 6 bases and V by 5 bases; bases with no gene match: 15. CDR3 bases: TGTGCCAGCAGTCCAGCCAGGACAGGTACGAGGGATACGCAGTATTTT. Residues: CASSPARTGTRDTQYF.

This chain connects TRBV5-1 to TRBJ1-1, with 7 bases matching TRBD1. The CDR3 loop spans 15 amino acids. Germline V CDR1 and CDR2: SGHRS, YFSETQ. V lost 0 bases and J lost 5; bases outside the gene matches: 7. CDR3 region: CASSLVRDRKTEAFF. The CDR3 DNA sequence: TGCGCCAGCAGCTTGGTTAGGGACAGAAAAACTGAAGCTTTCTTT.

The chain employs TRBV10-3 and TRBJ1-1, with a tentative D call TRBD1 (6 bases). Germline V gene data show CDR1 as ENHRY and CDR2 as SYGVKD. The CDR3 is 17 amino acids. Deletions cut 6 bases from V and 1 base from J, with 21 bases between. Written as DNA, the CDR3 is TGTGCCATCAGGAGGGACGTAAACAGGGTTTCGAACACTGAAGCTTTCTTT. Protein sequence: CAIRRDVNRVSNTEAFF.

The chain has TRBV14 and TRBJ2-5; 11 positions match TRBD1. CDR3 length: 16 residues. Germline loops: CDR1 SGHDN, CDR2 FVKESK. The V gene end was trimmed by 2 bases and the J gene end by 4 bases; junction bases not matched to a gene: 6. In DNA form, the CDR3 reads TGTGCCAGCAGCCAACGTCTCGGGACAGGGGGAGAGACCCAGTACTTC. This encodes CASSQRLGTGGETQYF. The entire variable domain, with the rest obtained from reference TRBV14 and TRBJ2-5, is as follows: EAGVTQFPSHSVIEKGQTVTLRCDPISGHDNLYWYRRVMGKEIKFLLHFVKESKQDESGMPNNRFLAERTGGTYSTLKVQPAELEDSGVYFCASSQRLGTGGETQYFGPGTRLLVL.

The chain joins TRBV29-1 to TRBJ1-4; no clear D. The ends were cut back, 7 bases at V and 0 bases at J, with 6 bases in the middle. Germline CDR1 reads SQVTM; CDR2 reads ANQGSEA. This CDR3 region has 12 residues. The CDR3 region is CSASATNEKLFF. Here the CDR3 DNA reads TGCAGCGCCAGTGCAACTAATGAAAAACTGTTTTTT.

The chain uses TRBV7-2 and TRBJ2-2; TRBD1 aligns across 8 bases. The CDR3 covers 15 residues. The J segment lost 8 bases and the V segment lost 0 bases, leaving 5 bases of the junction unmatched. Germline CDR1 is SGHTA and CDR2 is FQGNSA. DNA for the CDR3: TGTGCCAGCAGCTTAGCCCAGGGGGCTTCGGGGGAGCTGTTTTTT. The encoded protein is CASSLAQGASGELFF.

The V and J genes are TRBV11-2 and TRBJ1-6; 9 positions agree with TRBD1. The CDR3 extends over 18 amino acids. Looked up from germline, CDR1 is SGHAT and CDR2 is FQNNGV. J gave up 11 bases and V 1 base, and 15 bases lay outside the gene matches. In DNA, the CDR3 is TGTGCCAGCAGCTTAGCGCCTAAGGGGGGACAGGGTGTCCCACCCCTCCACTTT. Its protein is CASSLAPKGGQGVPPLHF.

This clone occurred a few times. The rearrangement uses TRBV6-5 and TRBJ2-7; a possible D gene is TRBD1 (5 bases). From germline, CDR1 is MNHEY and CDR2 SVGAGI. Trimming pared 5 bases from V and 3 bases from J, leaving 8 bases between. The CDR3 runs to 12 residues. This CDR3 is CASSRQGYEQYF. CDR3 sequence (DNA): TGTGCCAGCAGTCGGCAGGGCTACGAGCAGTACTTC.

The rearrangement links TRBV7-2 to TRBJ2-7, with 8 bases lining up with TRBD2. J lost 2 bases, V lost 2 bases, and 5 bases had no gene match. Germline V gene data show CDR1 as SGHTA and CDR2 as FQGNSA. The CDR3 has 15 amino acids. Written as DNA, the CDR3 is TGTGCCAGCAGCTTATCCCTAGCGGGCCCCTACGAGCAGTACTTC. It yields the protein CASSLSLAGPYEQYF.

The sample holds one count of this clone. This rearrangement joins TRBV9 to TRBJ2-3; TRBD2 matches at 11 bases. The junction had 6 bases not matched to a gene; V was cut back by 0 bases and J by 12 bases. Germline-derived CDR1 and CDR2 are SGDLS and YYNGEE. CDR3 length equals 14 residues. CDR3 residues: CASSVATSGGFQYF. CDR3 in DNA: TGTGCCAGCAGCGTAGCTACTAGCGGGGGCTTTCAGTATTTT.

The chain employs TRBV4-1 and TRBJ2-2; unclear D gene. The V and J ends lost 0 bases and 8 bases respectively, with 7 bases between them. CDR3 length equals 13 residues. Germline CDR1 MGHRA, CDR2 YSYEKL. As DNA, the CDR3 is TGCGCCAGCAGCCAAGATCCCCGGGGGGAGCTGTTTTTT. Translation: CASSQDPRGELFF.

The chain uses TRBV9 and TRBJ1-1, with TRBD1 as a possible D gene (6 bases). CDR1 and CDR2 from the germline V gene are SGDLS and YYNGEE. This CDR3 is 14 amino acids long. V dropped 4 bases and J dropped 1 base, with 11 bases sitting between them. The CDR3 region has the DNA TGTGCCAGCAGCCCCCAGGGACAGAACACTGAAGCTTTCTTT. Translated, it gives CASSPQGQNTEAFF.

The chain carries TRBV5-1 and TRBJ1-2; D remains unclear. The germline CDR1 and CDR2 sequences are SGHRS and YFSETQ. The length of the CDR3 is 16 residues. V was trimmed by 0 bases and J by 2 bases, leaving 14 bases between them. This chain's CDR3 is CASSLVSGLRNYGYTF. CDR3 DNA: TGCGCCAGCAGCTTGGTTAGCGGCCTTAGGAACTATGGCTACACCTTC.

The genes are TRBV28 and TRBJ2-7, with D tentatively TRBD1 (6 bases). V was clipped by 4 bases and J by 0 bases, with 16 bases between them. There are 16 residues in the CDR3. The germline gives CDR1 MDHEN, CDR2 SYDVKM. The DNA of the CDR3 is TGTGCCAGCAGTTCGGCCGGGACACTTGGCTCCTACGAGCAGTACGTC. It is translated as CASSSAGTLGSYEQYV.

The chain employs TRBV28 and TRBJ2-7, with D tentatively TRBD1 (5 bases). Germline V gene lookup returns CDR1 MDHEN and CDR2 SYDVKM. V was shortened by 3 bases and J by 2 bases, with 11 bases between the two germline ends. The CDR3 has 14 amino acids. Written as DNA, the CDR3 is TGTGCCAGCAGTTTGGTGCAGGGTCCCTACGAGCAGTACGTC. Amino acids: CASSLVQGPYEQYV.

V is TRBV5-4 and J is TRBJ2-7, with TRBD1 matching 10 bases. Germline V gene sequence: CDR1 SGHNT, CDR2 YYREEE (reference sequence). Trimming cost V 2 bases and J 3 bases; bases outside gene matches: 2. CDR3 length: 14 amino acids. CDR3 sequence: CASSFGQGGYEQYF. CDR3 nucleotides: TGTGCCAGCAGCTTCGGACAGGGGGGCTACGAGCAGTACTTC.

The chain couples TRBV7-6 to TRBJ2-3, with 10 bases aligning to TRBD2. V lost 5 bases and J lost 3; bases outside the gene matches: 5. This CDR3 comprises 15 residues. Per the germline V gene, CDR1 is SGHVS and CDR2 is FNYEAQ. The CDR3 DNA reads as TGTGCCAGCAGCCCTCTAGCGGGGGTGACAGATACGCAGTATTTT. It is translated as CASSPLAGVTDTQYF.

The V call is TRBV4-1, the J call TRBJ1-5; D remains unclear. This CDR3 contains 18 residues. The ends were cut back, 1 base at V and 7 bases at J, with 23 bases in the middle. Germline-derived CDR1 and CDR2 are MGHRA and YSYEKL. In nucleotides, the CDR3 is TGCGCCAGCAGCCAAGTTACGATAGGGCGCCGGGGTGCGCAGCCCCAGCATTTT. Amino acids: CASSQVTIGRRGAQPQHF.

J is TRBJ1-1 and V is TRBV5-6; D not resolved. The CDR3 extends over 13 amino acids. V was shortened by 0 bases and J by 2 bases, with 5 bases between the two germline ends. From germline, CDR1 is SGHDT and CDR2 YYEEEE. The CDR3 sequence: CASSLGSNTEAFF. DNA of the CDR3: TGTGCCAGCAGCTTGGGTAGTAACACTGAAGCTTTCTTT.

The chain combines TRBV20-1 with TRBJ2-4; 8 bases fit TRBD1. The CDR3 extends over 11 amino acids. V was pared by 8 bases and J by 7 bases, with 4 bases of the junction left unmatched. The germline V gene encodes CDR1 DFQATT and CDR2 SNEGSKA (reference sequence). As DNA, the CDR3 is TGCAGTCCGGACAGGGATAACATTCAGTACTTC. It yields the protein CSPDRDNIQYF.

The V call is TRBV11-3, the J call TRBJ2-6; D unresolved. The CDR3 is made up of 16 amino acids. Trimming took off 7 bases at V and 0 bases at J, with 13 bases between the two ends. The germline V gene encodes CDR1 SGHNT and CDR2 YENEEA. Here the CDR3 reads CASTPGGSSGANVLTF. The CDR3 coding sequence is TGTGCCAGCACCCCTGGCGGTAGCTCTGGGGCCAACGTCCTGACTTTC.

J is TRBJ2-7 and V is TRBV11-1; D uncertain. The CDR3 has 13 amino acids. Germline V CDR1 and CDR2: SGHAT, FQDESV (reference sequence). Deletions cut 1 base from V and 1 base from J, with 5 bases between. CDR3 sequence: CASSLGRSYEQYF. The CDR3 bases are TGTGCCAGCAGCTTAGGGCGGTCCTACGAGCAGTACTTC.

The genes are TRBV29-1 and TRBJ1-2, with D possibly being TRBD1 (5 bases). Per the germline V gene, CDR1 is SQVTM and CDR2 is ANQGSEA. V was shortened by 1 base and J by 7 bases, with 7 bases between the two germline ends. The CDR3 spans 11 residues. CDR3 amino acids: CSVEVQGGYTF. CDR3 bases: TGCAGCGTTGAAGTCCAGGGTGGCTACACCTTC.

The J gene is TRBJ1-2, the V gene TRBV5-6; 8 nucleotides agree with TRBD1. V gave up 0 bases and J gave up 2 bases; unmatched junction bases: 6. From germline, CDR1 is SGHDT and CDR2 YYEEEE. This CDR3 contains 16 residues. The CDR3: CASSLGPGQGNYGYTF. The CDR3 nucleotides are TGTGCCAGCAGCTTGGGCCCCGGACAGGGAAACTATGGCTACACCTTC.

The DNA for the CDR3 is TGCGCCAGCAGTACCAGGGGTAATTGGAGCCGGGGCAATCAGCCCCAGCATTTT. Translating it yields CASSTRGNWSRGNQPQHF. The V call is TRBV23-1, the J call TRBJ1-5; tentatively, D is TRBD1 (6 bases). TRBV23-1 falls under the ORF class, with uncertain function. The CDR3 loop spans 18 amino acids. V gave up 5 bases and J gave up 2 bases, with 22 bases separating them.

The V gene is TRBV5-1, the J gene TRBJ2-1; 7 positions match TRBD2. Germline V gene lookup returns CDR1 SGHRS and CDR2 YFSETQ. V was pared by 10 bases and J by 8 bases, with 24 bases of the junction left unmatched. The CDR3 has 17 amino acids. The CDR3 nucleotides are TGCGCCTCCGCCAGCGGGGTCCAGCGCCATTTGGTCGATGAGCAGTTCTTC. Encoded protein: CASASGVQRHLVDEQFF.